This T cell receptor (beta chain) was sequenced for a study of patients and donors after allogeneic stem cell transplantation. V lost 2 bases to trimming and J lost 0 bases, with 7 bases between them. The CDR3 runs to 14 residues. Per the germline V gene, CDR1 is KGHSH and CDR2 is LQKENI. TCRdb recomputed calls from the RT-PCR reads with MiXCR, one row per CDR3 protein. This table holds 87,000 or so distinct CDR3 sequences, 5% found once. This clonotype was detected many times. The receptor comes from a human donor who was either an allogeneic HSCT recipient or a stem cell or donor lymphocyte infusion donor (not recorded which). It is not recorded whose cells these are; they may come from a transplant donor. The J gene is TRBJ1-2, the V gene TRBV18, with unresolved D. Sequencing was performed on blood, either unsorted or a sorted T cell fraction (not recorded which). The CDR3 DNA sequence: TGTGCCAGCTCACCATCGGCAGCTAACTATGGCTACACCTTC. Residues: CASSPSAANYGYTF.